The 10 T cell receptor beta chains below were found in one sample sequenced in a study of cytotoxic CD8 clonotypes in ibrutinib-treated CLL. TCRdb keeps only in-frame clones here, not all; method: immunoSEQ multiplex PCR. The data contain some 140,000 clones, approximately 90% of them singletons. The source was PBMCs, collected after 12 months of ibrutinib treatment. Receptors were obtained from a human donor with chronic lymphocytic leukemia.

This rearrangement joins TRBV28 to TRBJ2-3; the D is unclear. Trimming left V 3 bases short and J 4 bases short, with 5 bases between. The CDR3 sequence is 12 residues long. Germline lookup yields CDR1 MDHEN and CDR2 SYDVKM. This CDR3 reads CASSFDADTQYF. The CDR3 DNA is TGTGCCAGCAGTTTTGACGCAGATACGCAGTATTTT.

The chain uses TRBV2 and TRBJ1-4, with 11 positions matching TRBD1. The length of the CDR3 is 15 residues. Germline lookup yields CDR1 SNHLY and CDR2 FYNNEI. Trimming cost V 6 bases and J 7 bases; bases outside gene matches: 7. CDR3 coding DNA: TGTGCCAGCAGCCAAACCGGGACAGGGGGTGAAAAACTGTTTTTT. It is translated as CASSQTGTGGEKLFF.

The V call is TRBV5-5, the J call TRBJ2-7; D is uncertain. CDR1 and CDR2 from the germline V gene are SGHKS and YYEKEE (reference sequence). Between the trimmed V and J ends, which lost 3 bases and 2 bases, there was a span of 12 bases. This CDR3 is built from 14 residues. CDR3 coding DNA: TGTGCCAGCAGCTCCCTCGGCGTTACCTACGAGCAGTACTTC. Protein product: CASSSLGVTYEQYF. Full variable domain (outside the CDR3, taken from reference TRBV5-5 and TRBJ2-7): DAGVTQSPTHLIKTRGQQVTLRCSPISGHKSVSWYQQVLGQGPQFIFQYYEKEERGRGNFPDRFSARQFPNYSSELNVNALLLGDSALYLCASSSLGVTYEQYFGPGTRLTVT.

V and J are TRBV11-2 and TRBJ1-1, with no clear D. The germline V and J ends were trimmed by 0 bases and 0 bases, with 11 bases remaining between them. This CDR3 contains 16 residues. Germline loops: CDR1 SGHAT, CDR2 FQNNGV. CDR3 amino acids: CASSLDWGNVNTEAFF. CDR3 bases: TGTGCCAGCAGCTTAGATTGGGGAAATGTGAACACTGAAGCTTTCTTT.

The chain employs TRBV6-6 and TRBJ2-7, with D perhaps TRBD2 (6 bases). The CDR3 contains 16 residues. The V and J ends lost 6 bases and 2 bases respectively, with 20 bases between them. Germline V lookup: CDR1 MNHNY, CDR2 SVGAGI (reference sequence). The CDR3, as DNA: TGTGCCAGCAGCTATCGGGATAGCGGACTCCCCTACGAGCAGTACTTC. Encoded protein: CASSYRDSGLPYEQYF.

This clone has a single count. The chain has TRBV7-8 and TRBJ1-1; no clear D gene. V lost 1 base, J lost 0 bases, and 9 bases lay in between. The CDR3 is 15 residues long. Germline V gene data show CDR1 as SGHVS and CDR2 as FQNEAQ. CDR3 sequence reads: CASSLVGYVNTEAFF. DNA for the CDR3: TGTGCCAGCAGCTTAGTTGGATATGTGAACACTGAAGCTTTCTTT.

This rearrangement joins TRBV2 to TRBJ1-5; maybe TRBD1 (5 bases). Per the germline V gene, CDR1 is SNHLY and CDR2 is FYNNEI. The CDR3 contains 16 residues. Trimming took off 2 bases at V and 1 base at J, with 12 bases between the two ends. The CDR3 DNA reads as TGTGCCAGCAGTGAATGGGCAGGGATAAGCAATCAGCCCCAGCATTTT. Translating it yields CASSEWAGISNQPQHF.

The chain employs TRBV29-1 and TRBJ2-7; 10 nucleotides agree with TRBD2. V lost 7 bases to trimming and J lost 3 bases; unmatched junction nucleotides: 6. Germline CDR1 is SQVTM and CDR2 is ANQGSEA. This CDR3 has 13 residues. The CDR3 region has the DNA TGCAGCGCCCTCGGACTAGCGGACTACGAGCAGTACTTC. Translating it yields CSALGLADYEQYF.

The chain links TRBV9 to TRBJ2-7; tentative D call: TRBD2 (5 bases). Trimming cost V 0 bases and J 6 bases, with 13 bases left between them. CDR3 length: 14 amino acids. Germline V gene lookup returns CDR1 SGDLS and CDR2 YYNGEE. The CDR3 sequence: CASSVEKGAAEQYF. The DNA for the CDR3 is TGTGCCAGCAGCGTAGAGAAGGGAGCAGCCGAGCAGTACTTC.

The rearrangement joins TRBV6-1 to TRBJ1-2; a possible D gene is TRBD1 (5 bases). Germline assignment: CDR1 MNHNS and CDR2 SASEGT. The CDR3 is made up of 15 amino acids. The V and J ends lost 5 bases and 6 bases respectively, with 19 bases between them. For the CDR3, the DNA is TGTGCCAGCAGTCGGAGCGGGACTAACCAACATGGCTACACCTTC. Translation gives CASSRSGTNQHGYTF.